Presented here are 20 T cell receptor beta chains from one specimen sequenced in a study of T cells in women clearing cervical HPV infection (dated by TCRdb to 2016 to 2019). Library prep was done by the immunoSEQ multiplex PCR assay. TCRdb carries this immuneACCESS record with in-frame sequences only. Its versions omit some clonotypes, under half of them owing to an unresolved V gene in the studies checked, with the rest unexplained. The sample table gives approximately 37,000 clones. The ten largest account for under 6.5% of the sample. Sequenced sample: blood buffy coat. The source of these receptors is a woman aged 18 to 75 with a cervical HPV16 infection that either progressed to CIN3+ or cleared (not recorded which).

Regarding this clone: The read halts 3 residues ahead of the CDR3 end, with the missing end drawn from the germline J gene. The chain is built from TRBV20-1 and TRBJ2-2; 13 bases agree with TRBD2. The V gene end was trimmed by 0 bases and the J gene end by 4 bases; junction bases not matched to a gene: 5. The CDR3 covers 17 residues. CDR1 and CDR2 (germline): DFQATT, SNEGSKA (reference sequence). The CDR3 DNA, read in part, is TGCAGTGCTAGAGACGGACTAGCGGGAGTGAGCACCGGGGAG. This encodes CSARDGLAGVSTGE. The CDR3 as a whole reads CSARDGLAGVSTGELFF.

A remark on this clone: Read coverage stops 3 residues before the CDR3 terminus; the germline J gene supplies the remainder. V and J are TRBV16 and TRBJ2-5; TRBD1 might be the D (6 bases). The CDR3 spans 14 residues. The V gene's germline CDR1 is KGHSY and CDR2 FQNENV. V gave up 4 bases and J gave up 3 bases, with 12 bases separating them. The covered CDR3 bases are TGTGCCAGCAGCCTTCAGGGGTGGAAAGAGACC. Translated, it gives CASSLQGWKET. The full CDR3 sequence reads CASSLQGWKETQYF.

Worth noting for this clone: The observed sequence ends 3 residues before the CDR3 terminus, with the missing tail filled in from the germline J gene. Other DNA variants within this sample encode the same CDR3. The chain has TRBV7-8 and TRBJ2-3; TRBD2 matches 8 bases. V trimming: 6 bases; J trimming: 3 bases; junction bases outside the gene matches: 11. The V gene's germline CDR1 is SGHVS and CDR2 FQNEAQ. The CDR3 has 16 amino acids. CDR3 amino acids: CASSFSGTSWTDTQYF. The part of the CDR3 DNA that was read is TGTGCCAGCAGTTTCTCCGGGACTAGTTGGACAGATACG.

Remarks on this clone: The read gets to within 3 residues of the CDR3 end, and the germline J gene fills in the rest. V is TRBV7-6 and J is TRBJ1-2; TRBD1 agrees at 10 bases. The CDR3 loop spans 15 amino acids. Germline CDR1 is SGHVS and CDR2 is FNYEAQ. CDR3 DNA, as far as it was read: TGTGCCAGCAGTCGGACAGGGGGAGGTCCGGATACC. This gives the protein CASSRTGGGPDT. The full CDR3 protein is CASSRTGGGPDTYTF.

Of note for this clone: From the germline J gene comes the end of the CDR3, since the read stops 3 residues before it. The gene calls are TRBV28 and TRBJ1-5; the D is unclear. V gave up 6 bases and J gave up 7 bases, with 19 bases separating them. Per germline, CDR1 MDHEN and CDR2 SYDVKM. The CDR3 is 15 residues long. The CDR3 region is CASSPHSSPAQPQHF. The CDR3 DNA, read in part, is TGTGCCAGCAGCCCGCATTCTTCCCCCGCGCAGCCC.

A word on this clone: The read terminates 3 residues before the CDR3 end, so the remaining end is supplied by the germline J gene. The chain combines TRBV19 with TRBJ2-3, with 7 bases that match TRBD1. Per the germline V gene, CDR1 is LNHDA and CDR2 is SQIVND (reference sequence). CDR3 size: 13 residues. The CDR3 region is CASTWQGDQPQYF. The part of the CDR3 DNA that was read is TGTGCCAGTACGTGGCAGGGGGATCAGCCG.

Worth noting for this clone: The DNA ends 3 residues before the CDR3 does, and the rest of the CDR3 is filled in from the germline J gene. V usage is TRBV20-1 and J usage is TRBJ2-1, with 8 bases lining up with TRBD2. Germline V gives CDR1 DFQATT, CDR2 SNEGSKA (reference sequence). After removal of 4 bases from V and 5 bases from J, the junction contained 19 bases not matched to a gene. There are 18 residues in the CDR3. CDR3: CSAILEGVSGGIDNEQFF. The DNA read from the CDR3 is TGCAGTGCTATTTTGGAGGGGGTGAGCGGGGGCATCGACAATGAG.

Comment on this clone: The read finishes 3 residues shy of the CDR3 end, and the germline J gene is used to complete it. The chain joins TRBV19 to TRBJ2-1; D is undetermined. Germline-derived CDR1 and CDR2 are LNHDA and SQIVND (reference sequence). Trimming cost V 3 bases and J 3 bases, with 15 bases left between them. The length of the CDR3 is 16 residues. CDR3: CASSIYELPGYNEQFF. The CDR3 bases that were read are TGTGCCAGTAGTATCTACGAGCTCCCGGGCTACAATGAG. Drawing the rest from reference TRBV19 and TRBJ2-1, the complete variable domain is DGGITQSPKYLFRKEGQNVTLSCEQNLNHDAMYWYRQDPGQGLRLIYYSQIVNDFQKGDIAEGYSVSREKKESFPLTVTSAQKNPTAFYLCASSIYELPGYNEQFFGPGTRLTVL.

The covered CDR3 bases are TGTGCCAGCAGCTTAGGGCAGAAGAACACTGAA. This gives the protein CASSLGQKNTE. The full CDR3 protein reads CASSLGQKNTEAFF. The rearrangement joins TRBV5-6 to TRBJ1-1, with D uncertain. Read sequence stops 3 residues before the CDR3 end, and the germline J gene provides the missing end. Looked up from germline, CDR1 is SGHDT and CDR2 is YYEEEE. Trimming took off 2 bases at V and 1 base at J, with 9 bases between the two ends. The CDR3 is 14 residues long.

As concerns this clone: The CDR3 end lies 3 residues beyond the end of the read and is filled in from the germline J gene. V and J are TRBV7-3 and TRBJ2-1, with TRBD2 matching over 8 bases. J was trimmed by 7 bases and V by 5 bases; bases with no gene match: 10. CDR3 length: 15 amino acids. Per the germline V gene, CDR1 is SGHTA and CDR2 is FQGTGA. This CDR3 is CASSPGGLAGNEQFF. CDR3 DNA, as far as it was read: TGTGCCAGCAGCCCAGGTGGACTAGCAGGAAATGAG.

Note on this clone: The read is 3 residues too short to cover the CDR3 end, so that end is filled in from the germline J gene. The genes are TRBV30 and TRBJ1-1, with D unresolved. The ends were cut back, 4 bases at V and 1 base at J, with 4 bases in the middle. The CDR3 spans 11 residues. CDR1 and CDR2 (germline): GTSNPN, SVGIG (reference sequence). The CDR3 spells CAWIRNTEAFF. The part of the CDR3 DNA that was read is TGTGCCTGGATCAGGAACACTGAA. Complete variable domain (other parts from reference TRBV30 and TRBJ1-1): SQTIHQWPATLVQPVGSPLSLECTVEGTSNPNLYWYRQAAGRGLQLLFYSVGIGQISSEVPQNLSASRPQDRQFILSSKKLLLSDSGFYLCAWIRNTEAFFGQGTRLTVV.

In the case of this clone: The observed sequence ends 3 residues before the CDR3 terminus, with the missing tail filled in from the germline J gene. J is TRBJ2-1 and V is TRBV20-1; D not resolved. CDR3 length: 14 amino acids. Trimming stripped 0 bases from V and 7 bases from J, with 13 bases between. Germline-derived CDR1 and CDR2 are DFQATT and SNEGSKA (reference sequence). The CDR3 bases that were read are TGCAGTGCTAGAGAGCGGCGGAGTTGGAATGAG. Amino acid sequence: CSARERRSWNE. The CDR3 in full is CSARERRSWNEQFF.

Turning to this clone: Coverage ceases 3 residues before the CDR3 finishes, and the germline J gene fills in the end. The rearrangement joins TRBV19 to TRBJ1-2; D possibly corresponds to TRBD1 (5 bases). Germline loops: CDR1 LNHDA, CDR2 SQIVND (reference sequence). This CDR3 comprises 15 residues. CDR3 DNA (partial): TGTGCCAGTAGTATAGGCCTAGCGGGACTCCACGAC. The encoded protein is CASSIGLAGLHD. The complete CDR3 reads CASSIGLAGLHDYTF.

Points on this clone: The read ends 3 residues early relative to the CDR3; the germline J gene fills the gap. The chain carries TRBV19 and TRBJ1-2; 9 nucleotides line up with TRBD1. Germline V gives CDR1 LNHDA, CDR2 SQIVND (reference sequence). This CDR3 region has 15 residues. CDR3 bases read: TGTGCCAGTAGGAACGACAGGGGGAGCTCCTACGAC. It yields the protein CASRNDRGSSYD. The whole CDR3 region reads CASRNDRGSSYDYTF.

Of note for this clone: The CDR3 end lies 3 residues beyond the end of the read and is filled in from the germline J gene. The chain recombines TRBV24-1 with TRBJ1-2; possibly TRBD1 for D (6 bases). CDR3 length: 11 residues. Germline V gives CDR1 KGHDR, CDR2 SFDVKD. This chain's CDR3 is CATPGGQGYTF. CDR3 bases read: TGTGCCACCCCGGGGGGCCAGGGC.

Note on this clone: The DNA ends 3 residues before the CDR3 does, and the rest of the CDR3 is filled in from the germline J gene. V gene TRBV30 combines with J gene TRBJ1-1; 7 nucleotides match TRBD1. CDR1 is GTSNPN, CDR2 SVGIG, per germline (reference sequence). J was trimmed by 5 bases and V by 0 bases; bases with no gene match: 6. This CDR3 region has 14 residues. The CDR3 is CAWSVLAGGTEAFF. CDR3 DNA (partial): TGTGCCTGGAGTGTTCTGGCAGGGGGGACTGAA.

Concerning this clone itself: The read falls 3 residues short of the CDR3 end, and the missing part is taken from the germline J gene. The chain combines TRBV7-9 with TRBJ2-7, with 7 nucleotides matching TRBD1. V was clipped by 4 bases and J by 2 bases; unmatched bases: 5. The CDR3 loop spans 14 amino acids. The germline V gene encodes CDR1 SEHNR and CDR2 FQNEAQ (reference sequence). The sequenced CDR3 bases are TGTGCCAGCAGCTCCTGGGACAGTCCCTACGAG. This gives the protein CASSSWDSPYE. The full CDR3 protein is CASSSWDSPYEQYF.

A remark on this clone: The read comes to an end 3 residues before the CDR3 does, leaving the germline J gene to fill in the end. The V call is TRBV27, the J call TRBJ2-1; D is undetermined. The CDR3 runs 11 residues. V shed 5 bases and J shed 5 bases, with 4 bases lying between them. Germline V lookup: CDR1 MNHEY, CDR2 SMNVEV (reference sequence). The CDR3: CASSINNEQFF. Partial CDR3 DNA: TGTGCCAGCAGTATTAACAATGAG.

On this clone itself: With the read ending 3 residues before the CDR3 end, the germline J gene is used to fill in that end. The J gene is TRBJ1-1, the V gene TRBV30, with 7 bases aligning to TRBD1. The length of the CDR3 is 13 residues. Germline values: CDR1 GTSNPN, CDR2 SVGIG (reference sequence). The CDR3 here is CAWSVQGRAEAFF. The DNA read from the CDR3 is TGTGCCTGGAGTGTACAGGGGAGGGCCGAA.

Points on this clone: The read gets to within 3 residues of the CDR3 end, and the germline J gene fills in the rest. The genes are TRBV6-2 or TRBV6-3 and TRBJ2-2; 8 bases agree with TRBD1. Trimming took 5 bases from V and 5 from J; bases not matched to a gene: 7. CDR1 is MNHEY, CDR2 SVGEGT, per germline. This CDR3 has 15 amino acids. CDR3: CASSTRTGRTGELFF. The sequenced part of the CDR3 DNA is TGTGCCAGCAGTACCCGGACAGGGAGGACCGGGGAG.